This T cell receptor beta chain was profiled in a study of CD8+CD57+ T cells in acquired aplastic anemia. At the level of the study: Across the sorted CD4+ and CD8+ cells, DNA amounts averaged 3.2 ug. Reads per healthy sample averaged around 9.9 million (CD4+) and 11 million to 14 million (CD8+).

Genomic DNA constituted the template upon which TCR beta VDJ and CDR3 profiling was performed. TCRdb recomputed calls from the reads with MiXCR, one row per CDR3 protein. Of 100,000 to 150,000 distinct CDR3 sequences listed, about half are singletons. Study findings and constraints: Levels of CD8+ Simpson's diversity were not significantly distinct in patients versus controls. Patients and controls had in common some 30 CD8+ CDR3 sequences.

This clonotype was detected many times. Its target is not known. The sample was sorted CD4+, CD8+, or CD8+CD57+ T cells (not recorded which) from PBMCs. The receptor comes from a human donor in good health, serving as a control.

CDR3 protein: CASSLGGHGNTIYF. Here the CDR3 DNA reads TGTGCCAGCAGCTTAGGTGGGCATGGAAACACCATATATTTT. The gene calls are TRBV11-2 and TRBJ1-3; D is unresolved. Germline assignment: CDR1 SGHAT and CDR2 FQNNGV. Trimming took off 1 base at V and 3 bases at J, with 7 bases between the two ends. There are 14 residues in the CDR3.